This T cell receptor (beta chain) was sequenced for a study of T cell responses to AZD1222 COVID-19 vaccine. V was trimmed by 1 base and J by 5 bases, leaving 8 bases between them. Germline CDR1 reads SGHNT; CDR2 reads YENEEA. The CDR3 has 13 residues. The data were produced by immunoSEQ multiplex PCR, yet TCRdb's version contains in-frame clones alone and is incomplete. The profile shows about 110,000 clones, over 75% of them singletons. The chain has TRBV11-3 and TRBJ2-5; no clear D gene. The sequencing used peripheral blood, collected on day 0 of MenACWY control vaccination. The TCR comes from an adult in good health. The chain's CDR3 is CASSLGLFETQYF. The CDR3 DNA reads TGTGCCAGCAGCTTAGGACTCTTCGAGACCCAGTACTTC.